This entry describes one T cell receptor beta chain. Its specific antigen is unknown. Base quality data are lacking; no much larger clone is found one base away. This sample is drawn from a study of shared clonotypes between healthy human individuals (TCRdb year 2020). Some background on the complete study: The cohort comprised a couple of women and three men aged 18 to 49 years. For each donor, CD4 naive and CD4 memory were each run on three plates, CD8 naive on two plates, and CD8 memory on one plate. To estimate repertoire size and how much clonotypes are shared between individuals, the study performed deep sequencing of blood TCR repertoires from five healthy adults. To increase sequencing depth and limit assay-specific biases, different laboratories used diverse techniques to prepare libraries and sequence TCR repertoires. Leukapheresis yielded between about 0.9 and 10 billion PBMCs per donor. Points the paper makes about the study in general: Naive subsets generally had larger estimated clonotype richness than memory subsets. Sampling was restricted to blood, and TCR repertoires in tissue are likely to differ from TCR repertoires in blood. Higher generation probabilities were observed for clonotypes shared by all four sorted-subset donors than for non-shared clonotypes. Incomplete sequencing was indicated by rarefaction of sorted-subset datasets, despite the large sequencing depth. When several donors were compared, the shared fraction of clonotypes was about 5% for naive CD4, about 4% for naive CD8, roughly 2.5% for memory CD4, and about 0.36% for memory CD8. Pairwise subsampling led to the expectation that sequencing depth would affect the degree of clonotype sharing among donors. The genetic and exposure-history diversity represented was limited by the small number of donors.

Using the deep immunoSEQ assay, multiplex PCR amplified TCR CDR3 regions from genomic DNA. Extracted genomic DNA from each cell subset was distributed evenly across all wells of several immunoSEQ 96-well plates, and each plate was treated as a replicate. For sorted subsets, approximately 210 ng genomic DNA, equal to 30,000 or so T cell genomes, was loaded into each replicate PCR. Purified libraries were quantified with a Qubit 3.0 fluorometer, sized on a Bioanalyzer 2100, and re-quantified with the KAPA Library Quantification kit. Each immunoSEQ 96-well plate was sequenced on its own single-read 150-cycle Illumina NextSeq 550 flow cell. In the source study's methods: The immunoSEQ output contained only junctional sequences without quality scores, so filtering could not match that applied to full-length reads. Sequences were annotated with PyIR, a Python wrapper for IgBLAST v1.9, and V/J genes and CDR3 were assigned using IMGT germline references. Reads with weak V/J assignments (E-value above 1e-6), missing CDR3, stop codons, out-of-frame junctions, or ambiguous translated residues were removed. V3J clonotypes were defined as sequences sharing an identical inferred V gene, J gene, and CDR3 amino acid sequence. To compute the percentage overlap between repertoires, the number of shared unique clonotypes was divided by the size of the smaller repertoire. RTK rarefaction, the Chao1 estimator, and Recon v2.1 estimates of unobserved clonotypes were used to assess repertoire richness. Generation probabilities for all TCRbeta clonotypes obtained by the gDNA method from four donors were computed using OLGA. The immuneACCESS repertoire file appears here via TCRdb, limited to in-frame rearrangements. These files lack a portion of the clones; in checked studies, under half of the deficit traces to unresolved V genes, and the cause of the others is not known. V and J calls and clone size come straight from that table; D and trimming were deduced from the DNA. This sample lists 2 million to 2.5 million clones; 85% to 95% were detected once. Clones ranked in the top ten supply 0.3% to 0.4% of the sample.

The donors were healthy, HIV-negative adults with no recently reported acute infections or vaccinations. Every donor was a Caucasian adult living in Nashville, Tennessee, USA. Magnetic negative selection was used to enrich CD4+ T cells, after which naive cells were positively selected on CD45RA and the negative fraction became the memory subset. Blood was obtained by leukapheresis, after which PBMCs were separated by Ficoll-Histopaque density gradient centrifugation and cryopreserved in liquid nitrogen vapor phase. Analytical flow cytometry was used to check the purity and quantity of every magnetically sorted T cell population. Each sorted fraction had its genomic DNA isolated and then quantified by UV absorbance on a Nanodrop 2000c. The CDR3 runs 16 amino acids, cysteine and phenylalanine included. Just CDR3 DNA is preserved here, 48 bases in frame from base 1. V is pared back by 6 bases and J by 3 bases, with 21 bases lying between the germline termini. The germline V gene supplies CDR1 SQVTM and CDR2 ANQGSEA.

Sequencing input: naive CD4+ T cells from PBMCs. The cell subset or site label here, explained by the study, means: CD45RA+ positively selected. The clonotype comes from a man younger than 35 in good health. Some clones in this sample may be carry-over from other donors' samples. The chain is made from TRBV29-1 and TRBJ2-1; the D gene is tentatively TRBD1 or TRBD2, each matching 5 bases. CDR3 sequence: CSVLGGGGYDYNEQFF. The DNA sequence follows: TGCAGCGTCCTGGGTGGTGGGGGTTACGACTACAATGAGCAGTTCTTC.